A single sample is the source of the 9 T cell receptor beta chains below, sequenced in a study of human T cells and chemical hapten exposure. The total RNA was obtained from whole blood that was not fractionated. TCRdb analysed the 5' RACE reads with MiXCR anew, one entry per CDR3 protein. The sample yields 110,000 or so distinct CDR3 sequences, roughly 19% seen once. These TCRs come from a human donor in good health.

The chain is built from TRBV3-1 and TRBJ2-7, with 14 nucleotides matching TRBD2. The CDR3 runs to 18 residues. Trimming removed 4 bases from V and 4 bases from J; junction bases left unmatched: 12. Germline V gene data show CDR1 as LGHDT and CDR2 as YNNKEL (reference sequence). The CDR3 reads CASSPGLAGGSGRYEQYF. The CDR3 region has the DNA TGTGCCAGCAGCCCCGGACTAGCGGGAGGTTCTGGTCGGTACGAGCAGTACTTC.

A few counts support this clonotype. V gene TRBV7-9 combines with J gene TRBJ1-5; a weak D match, TRBD1 (5 bases). Germline-derived CDR1 and CDR2 are SEHNR and FQNEAQ (reference sequence). V was cut by 3 bases and J by 11 bases, with 11 bases left in between. The CDR3 is made up of 12 amino acids. This CDR3 reads CASSLGGETQHF. The CDR3 DNA sequence: TGTGCCAGCAGCTTGGGGGGAGAGACCCAGCATTTT. Using reference TRBV7-9 and TRBJ1-5 for the parts outside the CDR3, the full variable domain is DTGVSQNPRHKITKRGQNVTFRCDPISEHNRLYWYRQTLGQGPEFLTYFQNEAQLEKSRLLSDRFSAERPKGSFSTLEIQRTEQGDSAMYLCASSLGGETQHFGDGTRLSIL.

The genes are TRBV27 and TRBJ1-4; D ambiguous. The CDR3 loop spans 16 amino acids. Germline lookup yields CDR1 MNHEY and CDR2 SMNVEV (reference sequence). Trimming took off 2 bases at V and 8 bases at J, with 18 bases between the two ends. This CDR3 reads CASSLTLLYAGEKLFF. In DNA form, the CDR3 reads TGTGCCAGCAGTTTAACTTTACTTTACGCCGGGGAAAAACTGTTTTTT.

The chain combines TRBV12-3 or TRBV12-4 with TRBJ1-2; D is possibly TRBD1 (5 bases). The V end was cut by 10 bases, the J end by 4 bases, with 16 bases between. This CDR3 region has 13 residues. The CDR3 loop reads CATSPGPGYGYTF. Here the CDR3 DNA reads TGTGCCACTTCACCGGGACCAGGCTATGGCTACACCTTC.

In its sample, this clonotype was seen a few times. The chain couples TRBV5-1 to TRBJ2-7; 11 bases fit TRBD2. The CDR3 totals 15 residues. V lost 0 bases and J lost 1; bases outside the gene matches: 0. CDR1 and CDR2 from the germline V gene are SGHRS and YFSETQ. The DNA for the CDR3 is TGCGCCAGCAGCTTGGTAGCGGGAGGGTCCTACGAGCAGTACTTC. Encoded protein: CASSLVAGGSYEQYF.

The sample holds a few counts of this clonotype. The chain links TRBV6-1 to TRBJ1-4, with 8 positions matching TRBD1. Germline assignment: CDR1 MNHNS and CDR2 SASEGT. The CDR3 covers 16 residues. J gave up 8 bases and V 5 bases, and 13 bases lay outside the gene matches. The CDR3 region has the DNA TGTGCCAGCAGTTACGGACAGGGAGAGGGAGAAGAAAAACTGTTTTTT. Protein product: CASSYGQGEGEEKLFF.

For the CDR3, the DNA is TGTGCCAGCAGAAGGCAGGGCGGTAGCAATCAGCCCCAGCATTTT. Protein: CASRRQGGSNQPQHF. The chain employs TRBV2 and TRBJ1-5, with a weak D call TRBD1 (5 bases). Germline values: CDR1 SNHLY, CDR2 FYNNEI. V shed 6 bases and J shed 0 bases, with 12 bases lying between them. The CDR3 is 15 residues long.

The sample holds a few counts of this clonotype. The genes are TRBV27 and TRBJ1-6; D unresolved. This CDR3 spans 16 amino acids. V was clipped by 2 bases and J by 5 bases, with 13 bases between them. CDR1 and CDR2 from the germline V gene are MNHEY and SMNVEV (reference sequence). DNA for the CDR3: TGTGCCAGCAGTTTAGAGGCGGCCGCGAATAATTCACCCCTCCACTTT. Encoded protein: CASSLEAAANNSPLHF.

This clonotype was observed a few times. The genes are TRBV29-1 and TRBJ1-1, with D unresolved. V dropped 5 bases and J dropped 4 bases, with 8 bases sitting between them. CDR3 length: 11 amino acids. The germline V gene encodes CDR1 SQVTM and CDR2 ANQGSEA. The CDR3 DNA follows: TGCAGCGTTTCGTGGGGCACTGAAGCTTTCTTT. This encodes CSVSWGTEAFF.